This is a list of T cell receptor beta chains from one sample in a study of prognosis after radiotherapy for stage I lung cancer. TCRdb reprocessed the multiplex PCR reads with MiXCR, giving one entry per CDR3 protein. This sample has 45,000 to 60,000 distinct CDR3 sequences; 30% to 40% occur once, and the top ten carry 9.2%. The sequences come from PBMCs, collected before or after stereotactic body radiation therapy (not recorded which). The receptors originated from a donor aged 50 or older with non-small cell lung cancer. Each CDR3 is given with its conserved first and last residue. The order of the fields is J gene, V gene, clone size, CDR3 protein. Size is omitted from some rows. Given values are once, few, many or a class for expanded clones.

j_gene: TRBJ1-4; v_gene: TRBV7-8; abundance: many; CDR3aa: CASMRGGEKLFF
j_gene: TRBJ1-2; v_gene: TRBV10-3; abundance: many; CDR3aa: CATAGTGISYTF
j_gene: TRBJ2-2; v_gene: TRBV5-1; abundance: -; CDR3aa: CASSSATGELFF
j_gene: TRBJ2-1; v_gene: TRBV2; abundance: -; CDR3aa: CVSTGGLAVNNEQFF
j_gene: TRBJ2-7; v_gene: TRBV20-1; abundance: -; CDR3aa: CSPARLGLEQYF
j_gene: TRBJ2-7; v_gene: TRBV11-3; abundance: many; CDR3aa: CASSPMGSYEQYF
j_gene: TRBJ2-1; v_gene: TRBV20-1; abundance: many; CDR3aa: CSAREMWEPRNEQFF
j_gene: TRBJ2-5; v_gene: TRBV5-1; abundance: many; CDR3aa: CASSFRLAGIGIGFETQYF
j_gene: TRBJ2-1; v_gene: TRBV27; abundance: many; CDR3aa: CASSPGIYNEQFF
j_gene: TRBJ2-5; v_gene: TRBV7-7; abundance: -; CDR3aa: CASSMDLMGVETQYF
j_gene: TRBJ1-5; v_gene: TRBV2; abundance: many; CDR3aa: CASTLAGSNQPQHF
j_gene: TRBJ2-1; v_gene: TRBV30; abundance: many; CDR3aa: CACLATSGSSYNEQFF
j_gene: TRBJ2-1; v_gene: TRBV7-3; abundance: many; CDR3aa: CASSLQQTSASYNEQFF
j_gene: TRBJ2-7; v_gene: TRBV7-2; abundance: once; CDR3aa: CASRLAGGPRSEQYF
j_gene: TRBJ2-7; v_gene: TRBV6-2/TRBV6-3; abundance: many; CDR3aa: CASSYSYRQGSYEQYF
j_gene: TRBJ2-7; v_gene: TRBV24-1; abundance: many; CDR3aa: CATSQTGGAYEQYF
j_gene: TRBJ1-1; v_gene: TRBV9; abundance: many; CDR3aa: CASSPSTQNTEAFF
j_gene: TRBJ2-7; v_gene: TRBV24-1; abundance: many; CDR3aa: CATSDPGTSPYEQYF
j_gene: TRBJ2-1; v_gene: TRBV5-1; abundance: many; CDR3aa: CASRDLSDEQFF
j_gene: TRBJ2-2; v_gene: TRBV5-6; abundance: many; CDR3aa: CASSWGLAGDDTGELFF
j_gene: TRBJ2-3; v_gene: TRBV24-1; abundance: many; CDR3aa: CATSSVGQGTDTQYF
j_gene: TRBJ2-1; v_gene: TRBV24-1; abundance: many; CDR3aa: CATSAPLGRIDEQFF
j_gene: TRBJ2-7; v_gene: TRBV5-1; abundance: -; CDR3aa: CASSLTRGRYIKHYF
j_gene: TRBJ2-3; v_gene: TRBV7-2; abundance: -; CDR3aa: CASSFFYIGSGGIHTQYF
j_gene: TRBJ2-2; v_gene: TRBV5-6; abundance: -; CDR3aa: CASSPGPGDTGELFF
j_gene: TRBJ2-3; v_gene: TRBV20-1; abundance: -; CDR3aa: CSASPLLAGGSTDTQYF
j_gene: TRBJ1-5; v_gene: TRBV30; abundance: many; CDR3aa: CAWSATGRYQPQHF
j_gene: TRBJ2-7; v_gene: TRBV12-3/TRBV12-4; abundance: -; CDR3aa: CASRLAGGPYEQYF
j_gene: TRBJ2-4; v_gene: TRBV6-1; abundance: many; CDR3aa: CASRSFDSSLAKNIQYF
j_gene: TRBJ2-2; v_gene: TRBV5-5; abundance: many; CDR3aa: CASSITGQGRRTGELFF
j_gene: TRBJ2-5; v_gene: TRBV6-2/TRBV6-3; abundance: -; CDR3aa: CASSYWGGGTQYF
j_gene: TRBJ2-5; v_gene: TRBV2; abundance: many; CDR3aa: CASSEDRGTQYF
j_gene: TRBJ1-5; v_gene: TRBV2; abundance: many; CDR3aa: CASSGLGVNQPQHF
j_gene: TRBJ2-3; v_gene: TRBV5-1; abundance: -; CDR3aa: CASSIRAAGTDTQYF
j_gene: TRBJ2-7; v_gene: TRBV18; abundance: many; CDR3aa: CASSPGVLVTYEQYF
j_gene: TRBJ2-1; v_gene: TRBV30; abundance: medium-sized; CDR3aa: CAWSQRDIYNEQFF
j_gene: TRBJ1-1; v_gene: TRBV7-6; abundance: many; CDR3aa: CASSEGRGVIF
j_gene: TRBJ2-3; v_gene: TRBV6-1; abundance: -; CDR3aa: CASSIQGAGDTQYF
j_gene: TRBJ2-2; v_gene: TRBV12-3/TRBV12-4; abundance: many; CDR3aa: CASRYRDRGRTGELFF
j_gene: TRBJ1-4; v_gene: TRBV19; abundance: many; CDR3aa: CASSITLTNEKLFF
j_gene: TRBJ2-2; v_gene: TRBV4-1; abundance: many; CDR3aa: CASSQESRATGELFF
j_gene: TRBJ1-4; v_gene: TRBV7-3; abundance: many; CDR3aa: CASSLRQGEKLFF
j_gene: TRBJ2-2; v_gene: TRBV2; abundance: few; CDR3aa: CASSLEYTGELFF
j_gene: TRBJ2-7; v_gene: TRBV11-1; abundance: -; CDR3aa: CASSGTRVDEQYF
j_gene: TRBJ1-2; v_gene: TRBV19; abundance: many; CDR3aa: CASSRGTPDYGYTF
j_gene: TRBJ1-2; v_gene: TRBV12-3/TRBV12-4; abundance: many; CDR3aa: CASRKGEGRYGYTF
j_gene: TRBJ1-4; v_gene: TRBV7-2; abundance: many; CDR3aa: CASSPGDRDEKLFF
j_gene: TRBJ2-3; v_gene: TRBV7-2; abundance: many; CDR3aa: CASSSRQGGTDTQYF
j_gene: TRBJ1-6; v_gene: TRBV20-1; abundance: -; CDR3aa: CSARDKDRGYYNSPLHF
j_gene: TRBJ1-2; v_gene: TRBV6-1; abundance: -; CDR3aa: CASRLDSLKLRTGPNDYGYTF
j_gene: TRBJ2-3; v_gene: TRBV27; abundance: -; CDR3aa: CAISPQLAGGLDTQYF
j_gene: TRBJ1-5; v_gene: TRBV5-5; abundance: -; CDR3aa: CASSLDPGTKTQHF
j_gene: TRBJ1-5; v_gene: TRBV3-1; abundance: many; CDR3aa: CASSHGGGGQPQHF
j_gene: TRBJ1-3; v_gene: TRBV7-2; abundance: many; CDR3aa: CASSLSGSGNTIYF
j_gene: TRBJ2-6; v_gene: TRBV5-1; abundance: many; CDR3aa: CASSLAPGSGANVLTF
j_gene: TRBJ1-1; v_gene: TRBV11-3; abundance: -; CDR3aa: CASSLGRFKAGTEAFF
j_gene: TRBJ2-5; v_gene: TRBV28; abundance: -; CDR3aa: CASGTPVETQYF